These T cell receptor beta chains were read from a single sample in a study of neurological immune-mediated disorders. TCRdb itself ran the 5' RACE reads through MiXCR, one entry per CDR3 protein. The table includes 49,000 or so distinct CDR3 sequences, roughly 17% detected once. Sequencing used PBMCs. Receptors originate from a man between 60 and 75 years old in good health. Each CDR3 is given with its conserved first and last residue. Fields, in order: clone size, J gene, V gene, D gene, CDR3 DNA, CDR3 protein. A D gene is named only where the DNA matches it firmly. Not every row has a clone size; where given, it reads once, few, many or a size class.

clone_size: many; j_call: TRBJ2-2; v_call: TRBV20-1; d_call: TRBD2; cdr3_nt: TGCAGTGCCACTACAAGCGGGAGGGCCTTGACCGGGGAGCTGTTTTTT; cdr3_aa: CSATTSGRALTGELFF
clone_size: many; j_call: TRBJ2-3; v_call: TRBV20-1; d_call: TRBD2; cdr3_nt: TGCAGTGCTAAATCGGCTAGCGGGGGGACAGATACGCAGTATTTT; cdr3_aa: CSAKSASGGTDTQYF
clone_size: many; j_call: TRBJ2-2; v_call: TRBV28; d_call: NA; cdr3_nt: TGTGCCAGCAGATGGACGTTCGGGGAGCTGTTTTTT; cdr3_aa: CASRWTFGELFF
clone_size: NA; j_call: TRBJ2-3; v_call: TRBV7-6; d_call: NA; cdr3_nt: TGTGCCAGCAGCTTTAGGCCTCCCCCGGCGGATACGCAGTATTTT; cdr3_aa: CASSFRPPPADTQYF
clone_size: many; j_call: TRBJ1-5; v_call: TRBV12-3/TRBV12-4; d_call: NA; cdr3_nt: TGTGCCAGCAGCCCGACGGAGGGCCGCAATCAGCCCCAGCATTTT; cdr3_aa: CASSPTEGRNQPQHF
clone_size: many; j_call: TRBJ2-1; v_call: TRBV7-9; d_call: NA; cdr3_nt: TGTGCCAGCAGCTTATACCCCGGGGGCTGGGGCAATGAGCAGTTCTTC; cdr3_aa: CASSLYPGGWGNEQFF
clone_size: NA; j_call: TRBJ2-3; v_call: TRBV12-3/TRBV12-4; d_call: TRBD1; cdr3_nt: TGTGCCAGCAGTCCTAGACAGGGGGCGGTTATTTCGGCAGATACGCAGTATTTT; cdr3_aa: CASSPRQGAVISADTQYF
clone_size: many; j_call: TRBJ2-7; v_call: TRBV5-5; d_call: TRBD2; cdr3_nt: TGTGCCAGCAGCTTGGCGACTAGCGGGAGGAACTACGAGCAGTACTTC; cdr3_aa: CASSLATSGRNYEQYF
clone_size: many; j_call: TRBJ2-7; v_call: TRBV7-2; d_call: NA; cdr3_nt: TGTGCCAGCAGCTTCCAAGAAGGGTACGAGCAGTACTTC; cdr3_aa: CASSFQEGYEQYF
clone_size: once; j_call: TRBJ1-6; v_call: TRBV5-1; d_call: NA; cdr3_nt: TGCGCCAGCAGCCTCCGACAGGCCGAGAATTCACCCCTCCACTTT; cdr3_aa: CASSLRQAENSPLHF
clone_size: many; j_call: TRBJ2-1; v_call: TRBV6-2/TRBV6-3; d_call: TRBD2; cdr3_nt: TGTGCCAGCAGTCCGAATCCCCCCGGGACTAGCGGGAGAAATGAGCAGTTCTTC; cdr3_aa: CASSPNPPGTSGRNEQFF
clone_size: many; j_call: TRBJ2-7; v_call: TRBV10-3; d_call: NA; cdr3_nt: TGTGCCATCAGTGATCACAGAGACACATACGAGCAGTACTTC; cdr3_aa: CAISDHRDTYEQYF
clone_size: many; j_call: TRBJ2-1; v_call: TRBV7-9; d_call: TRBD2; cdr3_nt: TGTGCCAGCAGCCCGGTGGGCCTAGCGGGAGCCCTTAATGAGCAGTTCTTC; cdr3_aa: CASSPVGLAGALNEQFF
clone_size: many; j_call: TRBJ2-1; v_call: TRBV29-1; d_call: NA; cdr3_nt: TGCAGCGTTGAGGCCCTCGGACAAACCTCCTACAATGAGCAGTTCTTC; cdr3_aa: CSVEALGQTSYNEQFF
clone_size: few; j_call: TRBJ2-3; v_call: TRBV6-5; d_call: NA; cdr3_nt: TGTGCCAGCAGCCCTAGACCCCTCGGGTTTTCAGATACGCAGTATTTT; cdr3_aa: CASSPRPLGFSDTQYF
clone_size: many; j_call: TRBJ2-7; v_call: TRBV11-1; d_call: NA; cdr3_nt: TGTGCCAGCAGCCTCACGCGGGTCGATACCTACGAGCAGTACTTC; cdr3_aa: CASSLTRVDTYEQYF